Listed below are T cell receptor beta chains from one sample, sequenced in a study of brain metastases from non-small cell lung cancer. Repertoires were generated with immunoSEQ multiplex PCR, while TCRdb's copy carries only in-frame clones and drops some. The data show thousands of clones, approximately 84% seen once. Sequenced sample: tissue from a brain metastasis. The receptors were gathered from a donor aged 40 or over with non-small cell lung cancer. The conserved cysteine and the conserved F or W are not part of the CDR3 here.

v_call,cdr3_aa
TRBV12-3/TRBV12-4,ASSPRQGRPQH
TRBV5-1,ASSTAQVINEQF
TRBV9,ASSPGAGSYEQY
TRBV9,ASSVDPGAKAFISTDTQY
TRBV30,AWSEGLHYEQY
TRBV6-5,ASSSAGGPYEQY
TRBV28,ASNSRNNTEAF
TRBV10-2,ASSESLGHGYT
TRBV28,ATSAHGRGETQY
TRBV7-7,ASSLGTRGVQETQY
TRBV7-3,ASSLNSGGGTGELF